These 17 T cell receptor beta chains came from one sample sequenced in a study of shared clonotypes between healthy human individuals. Repertoires were generated with immunoSEQ multiplex PCR, while TCRdb's copy carries only in-frame clones and drops some. This sample has 2 million to 2.5 million clones, with 80% to 95% found just once. The sequencing input was naive CD4+ T cells from PBMCs. Regarding subset: CD45RA+ positively selected. These receptors all come from a man aged 18-30 years in good health. Some clones in this sample may be carry-over from other donors' samples.

A word on this clone: Within the sample, other DNA sequences also encode this same CDR3. J is TRBJ2-6 and V is TRBV6-1, with D possibly being TRBD1 or TRBD2 (5 bases each). Trimming cost V 0 bases and J 4 bases, with 10 bases left between them. Germline CDR1 reads MNHNS; CDR2 reads SASEGT. This CDR3 is built from 16 residues. DNA of the CDR3: TGTGCCAGCAGTGAAGCGTCCGGGGCCGGGGCCAACGTCCTGACTTTC. As protein: CASSEASGAGANVLTF.

CDR3 nucleotide sequence: TGTGCCAGCACCCCCGCCAGGGCATACTATGGCTACACCTTC. It yields the protein CASTPARAYYGYTF. The V gene is TRBV28, the J gene TRBJ1-2; TRBD1 is a possible D gene (5 bases). CDR3 length: 14 residues. Germline values: CDR1 MDHEN, CDR2 SYDVKM. Trimming shortened V by 7 bases and J by 3 bases, and 15 bases separated the two germline ends.

J is TRBJ1-5 and V is TRBV12-2; the DNA was not compared with TRBD1, the D call given in the table. TRBV12-2 is labeled a pseudogene. This CDR3 spans 16 amino acids. CDR3 region: CASRRTAPGSNQPQHF. DNA of the CDR3: TGTGCAAGTCGCCGGACAGCCCCCGGGAGCAATCAGCCCCAGCATTTT.

This clone was detected only once. The rearrangement joins TRBV2 to TRBJ2-7, with a weak D call TRBD1 (6 bases). V shed 11 bases and J shed 3 bases, with 23 bases lying between them. This CDR3 contains 15 residues. Germline CDR1 reads SNHLY; CDR2 reads FYNNEI. Here the CDR3 reads CAGLFLGANHYEQYF. The CDR3 DNA reads as TGTGCCGGCCTCTTCTTGGGGGCTAATCACTACGAGCAGTACTTC.

This rearrangement joins TRBV28 to TRBJ1-5; 10 bases fit TRBD1. The V segment lost 2 bases and the J segment 1 base; nucleotides outside the gene matches: 5. CDR3 length: 17 amino acids. The V gene's germline CDR1 is MDHEN and CDR2 SYDVKM. CDR3 protein: CASSLPGTGVSNQPQHF. DNA of the CDR3: TGTGCCAGCAGTTTACCCGGGACAGGGGTAAGCAATCAGCCCCAGCATTTT.

The chain employs TRBV19 and TRBJ1-5, with a weak D call TRBD1 (6 bases). V was trimmed by 3 bases and J by 0 bases, leaving 12 bases between them. The CDR3 loop spans 16 amino acids. Germline-derived CDR1 and CDR2 are LNHDA and SQIVND (reference sequence). DNA for the CDR3: TGTGCCAGTAGTATTTTCGGCAGGGGTAGCAATCAGCCCCAGCATTTT. As protein: CASSIFGRGSNQPQHF.

In this sample, this clone turned up once. This chain connects TRBV18 to TRBJ2-1, with 7 bases identical to TRBD2. CDR1 is KGHSH, CDR2 LQKENI, per germline. V was pared by 4 bases and J by 1 base, with 7 bases of the junction left unmatched. CDR3 size: 16 residues. The CDR3 sequence is CASSRQLADSYNEQFF. The CDR3 coding sequence is TGTGCCAGCTCACGACAGCTAGCGGATTCCTACAATGAGCAGTTCTTC. The full variable domain, rest sourced from reference TRBV18 and TRBJ2-1, is NAGVMQNPRHLVRRRGQEARLRCSPMKGHSHVYWYRQLPEEGLKFMVYLQKENIIDESGMPKERFSAEFPKEGPSILRIQQVVRGDSAAYFCASSRQLADSYNEQFFGPGTRLTVL.

This clone was detected only once. The chain links TRBV18 to TRBJ2-7; 8 positions match TRBD2. CDR1 KGHSH and CDR2 LQKENI come from the germline V gene. This CDR3 contains 14 residues. Trimming cost V 3 bases and J 1 base; bases outside gene matches: 2. CDR3 region: CASSPGLDSYEQYF. In nucleotides, the CDR3 is TGTGCCAGCTCACCGGGACTAGATTCCTACGAGCAGTACTTC.

This chain joins TRBV28 and TRBJ2-1; 10 bases agree with TRBD2. V was pared by 3 bases and J by 8 bases, with 4 bases of the junction left unmatched. The germline CDR1 and CDR2 sequences are MDHEN and SYDVKM. The CDR3 sequence is 14 residues long. CDR3 protein: CASSFSGRKDEQFF. CDR3 DNA sequence: TGTGCCAGCAGTTTTAGCGGGAGGAAGGATGAGCAGTTCTTC.

A word on this clone: The sample has other DNA sequences that encode this CDR3 too. J is TRBJ1-1 and V is TRBV10-3; 10 bases match TRBD1. Trimming removed 0 bases from V and 5 bases from J; junction bases left unmatched: 3. CDR1 is ENHRY and CDR2 is SYGVKD in the germline V gene. This CDR3 is 15 amino acids long. Written as DNA, the CDR3 is TGTGCCATCAGTGAGTCGGGGACAGGGGTGACTGAAGCTTTCTTT. This encodes CAISESGTGVTEAFF.

This clone was detected a few times. The chain is built from TRBV2 and TRBJ2-2; D ambiguous. V was pared by 4 bases and J by 1 base, with 10 bases between. The CDR3 extends over 15 amino acids. The germline V gene encodes CDR1 SNHLY and CDR2 FYNNEI. CDR3 sequence: CASSGNVQNTGELFF. CDR3 in DNA: TGTGCCAGCAGTGGCAATGTCCAGAACACCGGGGAGCTGTTTTTT.

The chain uses TRBV11-2 and TRBJ2-7, with D uncertain. The V end was cut by 2 bases, the J end by 0 bases, with 14 bases between. Germline loops: CDR1 SGHAT, CDR2 FQNNGV. The CDR3 is 16 amino acids. In nucleotides, the CDR3 is TGTGCCAGCAGCTTACAATGGACGTATAGCTCCTACGAGCAGTACTTC. This encodes CASSLQWTYSSYEQYF.

This chain joins TRBV11-1 and TRBJ1-3; 11 bases fit TRBD1. This CDR3 contains 17 residues. The V gene end was trimmed by 3 bases and the J gene end by 0 bases; junction bases not matched to a gene: 4. Germline CDR1 SGHAT, CDR2 FQDESV (reference sequence). CDR3 DNA sequence: TGTGCCAGCAGCTTTGGACAGGGGGCCTACTCTGGAAACACCATATATTTT. Protein: CASSFGQGAYSGNTIYF.

The rearrangement links TRBV2 to TRBJ2-3; D may be TRBD1 or TRBD2 (5 bases each). CDR1 and CDR2 from the germline V gene are SNHLY and FYNNEI. This CDR3 is built from 13 residues. V dropped 4 bases and J dropped 10 bases, with 15 bases sitting between them. The CDR3 protein is CASSGDRSGSQYF. DNA for the CDR3: TGTGCCAGCAGTGGGGACCGCTCGGGCTCGCAGTATTTT.

This clone showed up just once. The chain carries TRBV28 and TRBJ1-1, with D unresolved. CDR3 size: 13 residues. Trimming stripped 5 bases from V and 5 bases from J, with 12 bases between. CDR1 and CDR2 (germline): MDHEN, SYDVKM. CDR3 sequence: CASSAQHYTEAFF. The DNA of the CDR3 is TGTGCCAGCAGTGCCCAGCACTATACTGAAGCTTTCTTT.

Remarks on this clone: The sample has other DNA sequences that encode this CDR3 too. The chain carries TRBV5-1 and TRBJ2-3, with a weak D call TRBD2 (6 bases). The CDR3 is 13 residues long. Trimming shortened V by 0 bases and J by 6 bases, and 8 bases separated the two germline ends. Germline V gene sequence: CDR1 SGHRS, CDR2 YFSETQ. The CDR3 DNA sequence: TGCGCCAGCAGCTTGGATGGGGGGGATACGCAGTATTTT. It codes for CASSLDGGDTQYF.

The chain carries TRBV5-1 and TRBJ2-3; no reliable D call. Germline assignment: CDR1 SGHRS and CDR2 YFSETQ. V gave up 1 base and J gave up 0 bases, with 9 bases separating them. The CDR3 runs to 15 residues. CDR3 residues: CASSLPGDSTDTQYF. The CDR3 bases are TGCGCCAGCAGCTTGCCGGGCGACAGCACAGATACGCAGTATTTT.